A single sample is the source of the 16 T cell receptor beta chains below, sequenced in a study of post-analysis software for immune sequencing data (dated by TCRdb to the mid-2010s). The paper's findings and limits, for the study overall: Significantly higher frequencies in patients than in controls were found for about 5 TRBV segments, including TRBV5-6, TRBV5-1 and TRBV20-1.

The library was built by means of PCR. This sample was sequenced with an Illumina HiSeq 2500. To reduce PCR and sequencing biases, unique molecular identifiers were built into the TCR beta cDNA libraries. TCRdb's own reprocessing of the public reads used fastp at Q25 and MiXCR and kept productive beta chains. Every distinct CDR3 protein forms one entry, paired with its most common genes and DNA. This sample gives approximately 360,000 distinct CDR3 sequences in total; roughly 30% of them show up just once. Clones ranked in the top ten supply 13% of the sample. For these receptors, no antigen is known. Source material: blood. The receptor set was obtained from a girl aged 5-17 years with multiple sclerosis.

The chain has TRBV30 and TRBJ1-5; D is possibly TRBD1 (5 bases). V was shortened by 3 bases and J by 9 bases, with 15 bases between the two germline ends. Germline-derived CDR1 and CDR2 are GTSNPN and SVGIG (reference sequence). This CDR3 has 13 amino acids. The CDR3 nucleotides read TGTGCCTGGAGCCAGAGAAGGGGCCGGCCCCAGCATTTT. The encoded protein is CAWSQRRGRPQHF.

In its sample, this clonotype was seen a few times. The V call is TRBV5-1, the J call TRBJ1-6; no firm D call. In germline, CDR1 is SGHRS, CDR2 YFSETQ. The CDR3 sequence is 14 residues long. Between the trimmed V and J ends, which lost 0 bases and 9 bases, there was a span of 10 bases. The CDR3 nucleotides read TGCGCCAGCAGCTTGGGTGAGAAGGGTTCACCCCTCCACTTT. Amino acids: CASSLGEKGSPLHF.

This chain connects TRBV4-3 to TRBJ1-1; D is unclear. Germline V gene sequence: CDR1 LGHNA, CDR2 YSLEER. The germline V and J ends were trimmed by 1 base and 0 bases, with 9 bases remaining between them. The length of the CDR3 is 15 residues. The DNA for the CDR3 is TGCGCCAGCAGCCAAGGGAGTTCCATGAACACTGAAGCTTTCTTT. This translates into CASSQGSSMNTEAFF.

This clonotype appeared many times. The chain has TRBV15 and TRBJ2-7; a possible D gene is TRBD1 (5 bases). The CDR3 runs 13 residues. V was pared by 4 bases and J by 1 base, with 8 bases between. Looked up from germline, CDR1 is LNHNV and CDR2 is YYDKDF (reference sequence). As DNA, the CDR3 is TGTGCCACCAGCAAAGACAGTTCCTACGAGCAGTACTTC. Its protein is CATSKDSSYEQYF. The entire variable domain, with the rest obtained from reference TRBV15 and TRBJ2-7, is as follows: DAMVIQNPRYQVTQFGKPVTLSCSQTLNHNVMYWYQQKSSQAPKLLFHYYDKDFNNEADTPDNFQSRRPNTSFCFLDIRSPGLGDTAMYLCATSKDSSYEQYFGPGTRLTVT.

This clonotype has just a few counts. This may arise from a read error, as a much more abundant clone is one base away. CDR3 DNA sequence: TGTGCCAGCGGTCCGGGACAGGCGAACACCGGGGAGCGGTTTTTT. This translates into CASGPGQANTGERFF. The chain is built from TRBV7-3 and TRBJ2-2; TRBD1 aligns across 8 bases. This CDR3 contains 15 residues. Germline CDR1 and CDR2: SGHTA and FQGTGA.

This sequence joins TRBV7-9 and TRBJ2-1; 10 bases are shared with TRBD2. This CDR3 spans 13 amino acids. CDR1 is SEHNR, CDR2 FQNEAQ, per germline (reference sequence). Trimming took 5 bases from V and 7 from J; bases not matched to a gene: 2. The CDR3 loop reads CASSGTSANEQFF. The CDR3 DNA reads TGTGCCAGCAGCGGGACTAGCGCGAATGAGCAGTTCTTC.

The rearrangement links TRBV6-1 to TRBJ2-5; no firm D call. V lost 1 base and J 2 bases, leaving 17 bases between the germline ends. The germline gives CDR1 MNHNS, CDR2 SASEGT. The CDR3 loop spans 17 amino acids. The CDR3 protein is CASSEGGAGRQQETQYF. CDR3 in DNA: TGTGCCAGCAGTGAAGGAGGAGCAGGACGCCAACAAGAGACCCAGTACTTC.

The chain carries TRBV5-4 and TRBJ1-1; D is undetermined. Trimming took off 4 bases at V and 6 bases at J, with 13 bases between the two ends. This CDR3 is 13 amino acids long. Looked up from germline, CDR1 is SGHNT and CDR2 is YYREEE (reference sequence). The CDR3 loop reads CASSGSADAEAFF. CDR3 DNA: TGTGCCAGCAGCGGGTCCGCAGACGCTGAAGCTTTCTTT.

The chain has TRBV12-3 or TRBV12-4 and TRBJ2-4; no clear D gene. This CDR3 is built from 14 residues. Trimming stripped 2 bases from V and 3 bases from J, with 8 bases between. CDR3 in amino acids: CASSLHSLKNIQYF. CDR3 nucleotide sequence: TGTGCCAGCAGTTTACACAGCCTCAAAAACATTCAGTACTTC.

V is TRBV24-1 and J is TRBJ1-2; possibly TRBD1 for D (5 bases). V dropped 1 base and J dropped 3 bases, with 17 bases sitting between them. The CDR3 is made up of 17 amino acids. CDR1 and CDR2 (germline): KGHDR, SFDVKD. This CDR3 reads CATSDFPREDSHYGYTF. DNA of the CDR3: TGTGCCACCAGTGATTTCCCCAGGGAGGATTCACACTATGGCTACACCTTC.

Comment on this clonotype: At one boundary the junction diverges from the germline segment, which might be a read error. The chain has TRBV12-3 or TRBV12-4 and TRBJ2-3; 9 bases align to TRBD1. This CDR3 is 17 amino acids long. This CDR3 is CASSDHLQGAPTYTQYF. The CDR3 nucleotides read TGTGCCAGCAGTGATCATCTACAGGGGGCCCCCACATATACGCAGTATTTT.

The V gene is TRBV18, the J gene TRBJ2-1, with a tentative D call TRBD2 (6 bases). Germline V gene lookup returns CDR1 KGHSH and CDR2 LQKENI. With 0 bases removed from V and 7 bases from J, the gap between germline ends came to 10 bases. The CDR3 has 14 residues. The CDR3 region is CASSPPAGPNEQFF. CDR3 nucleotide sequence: TGTGCCAGCTCACCACCGGCGGGGCCTAATGAGCAGTTCTTC.

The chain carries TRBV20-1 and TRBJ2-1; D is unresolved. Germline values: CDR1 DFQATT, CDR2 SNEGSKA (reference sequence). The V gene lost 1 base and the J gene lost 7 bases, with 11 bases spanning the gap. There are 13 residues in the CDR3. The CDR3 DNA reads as TGCAGTGCTAGAGTGGACGCCCCGAATGAGCAGTTCTTC. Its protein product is CSARVDAPNEQFF.

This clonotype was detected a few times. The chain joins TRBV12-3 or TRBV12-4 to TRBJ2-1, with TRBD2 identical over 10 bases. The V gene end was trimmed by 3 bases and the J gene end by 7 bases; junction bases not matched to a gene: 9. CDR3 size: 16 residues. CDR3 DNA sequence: TGTGCCAGCAGTTTCCCACAGCGGGGGGGTGGAAATGAGCAGTTCTTC. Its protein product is CASSFPQRGGGNEQFF.

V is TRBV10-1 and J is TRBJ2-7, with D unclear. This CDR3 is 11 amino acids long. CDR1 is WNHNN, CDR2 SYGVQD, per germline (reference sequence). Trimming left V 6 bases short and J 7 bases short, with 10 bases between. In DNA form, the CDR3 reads TGCGCCAGCAGATTGGCGACAGAGCAGTACTTC. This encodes CASRLATEQYF.

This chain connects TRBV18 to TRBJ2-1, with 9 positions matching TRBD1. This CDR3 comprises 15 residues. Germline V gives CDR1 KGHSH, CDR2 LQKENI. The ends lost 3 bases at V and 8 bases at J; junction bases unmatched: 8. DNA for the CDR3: TGTGCCAGCTCACCCCTGGGACAGGGTGGCGATGAGCAGTTCTTC. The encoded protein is CASSPLGQGGDEQFF.